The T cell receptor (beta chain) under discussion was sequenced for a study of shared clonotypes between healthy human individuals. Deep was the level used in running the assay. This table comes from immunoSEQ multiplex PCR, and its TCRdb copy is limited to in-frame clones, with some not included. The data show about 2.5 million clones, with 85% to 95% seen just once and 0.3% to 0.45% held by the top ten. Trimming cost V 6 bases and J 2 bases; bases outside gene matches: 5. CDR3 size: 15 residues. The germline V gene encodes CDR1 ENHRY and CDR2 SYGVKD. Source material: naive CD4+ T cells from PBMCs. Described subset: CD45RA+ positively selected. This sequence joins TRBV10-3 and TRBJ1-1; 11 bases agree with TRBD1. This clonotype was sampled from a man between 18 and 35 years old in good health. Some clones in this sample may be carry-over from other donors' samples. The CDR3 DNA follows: TGTGCCATCAGCGTGGGACAGGGGGGAAACACTGAAGCTTTCTTT. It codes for CAISVGQGGNTEAFF.